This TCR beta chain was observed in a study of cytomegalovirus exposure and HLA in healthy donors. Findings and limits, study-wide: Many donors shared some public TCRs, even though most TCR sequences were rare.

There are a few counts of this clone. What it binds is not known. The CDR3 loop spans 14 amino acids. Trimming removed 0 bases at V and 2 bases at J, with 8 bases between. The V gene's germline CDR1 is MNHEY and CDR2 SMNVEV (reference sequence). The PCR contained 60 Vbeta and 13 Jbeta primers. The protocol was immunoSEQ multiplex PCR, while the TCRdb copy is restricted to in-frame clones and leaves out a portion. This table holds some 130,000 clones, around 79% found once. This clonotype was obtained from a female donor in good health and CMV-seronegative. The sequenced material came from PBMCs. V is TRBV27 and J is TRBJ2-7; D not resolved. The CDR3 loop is CASSLSRTAYEQYF. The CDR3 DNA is TGTGCCAGCAGTTTATCGAGAACAGCCTACGAGCAGTACTTC.